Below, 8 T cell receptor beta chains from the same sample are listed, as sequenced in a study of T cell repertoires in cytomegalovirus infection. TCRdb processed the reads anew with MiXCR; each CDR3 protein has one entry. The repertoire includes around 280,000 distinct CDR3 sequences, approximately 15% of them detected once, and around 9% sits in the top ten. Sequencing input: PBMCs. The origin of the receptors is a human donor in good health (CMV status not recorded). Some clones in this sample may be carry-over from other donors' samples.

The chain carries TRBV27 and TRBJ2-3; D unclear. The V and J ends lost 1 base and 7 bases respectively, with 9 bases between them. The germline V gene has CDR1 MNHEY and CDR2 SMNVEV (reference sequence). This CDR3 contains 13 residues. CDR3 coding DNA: TGTGCCAGCAGTTTATTTCAACAGAATACGCAGTATTTT. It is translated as CASSLFQQNTQYF.

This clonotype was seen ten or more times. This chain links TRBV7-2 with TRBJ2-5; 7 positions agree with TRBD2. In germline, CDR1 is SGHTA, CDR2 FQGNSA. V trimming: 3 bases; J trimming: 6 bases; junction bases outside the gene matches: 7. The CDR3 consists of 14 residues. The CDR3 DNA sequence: TGTGCCAGCAGCTTTTTAGGCGGGAGACAGACCCAGTACTTC. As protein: CASSFLGGRQTQYF.

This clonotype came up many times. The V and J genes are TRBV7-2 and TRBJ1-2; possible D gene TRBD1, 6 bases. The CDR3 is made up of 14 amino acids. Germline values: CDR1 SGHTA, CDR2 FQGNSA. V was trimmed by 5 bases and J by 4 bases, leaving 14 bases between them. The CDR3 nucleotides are TGTGCCAGCAGCGCCGACCAGGGGTCCTATGGCTACACCTTC. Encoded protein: CASSADQGSYGYTF.

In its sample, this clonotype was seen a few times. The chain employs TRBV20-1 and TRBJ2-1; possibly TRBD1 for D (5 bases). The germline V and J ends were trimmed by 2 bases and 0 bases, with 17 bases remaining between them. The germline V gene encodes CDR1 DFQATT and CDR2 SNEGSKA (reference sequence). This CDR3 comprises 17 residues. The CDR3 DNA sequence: TGCAGTGCTAGATCCTTCTCAGGGTCTAGCTCCTACAATGAGCAGTTCTTC. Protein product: CSARSFSGSSSYNEQFF.

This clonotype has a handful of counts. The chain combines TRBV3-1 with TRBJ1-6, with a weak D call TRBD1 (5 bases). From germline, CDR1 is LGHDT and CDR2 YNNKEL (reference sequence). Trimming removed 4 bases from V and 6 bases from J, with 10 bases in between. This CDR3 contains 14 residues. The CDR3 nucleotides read TGTGCCAGCAGCCCCAGGGTTGCTAATTCACCCCTCCACTTT. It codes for CASSPRVANSPLHF.

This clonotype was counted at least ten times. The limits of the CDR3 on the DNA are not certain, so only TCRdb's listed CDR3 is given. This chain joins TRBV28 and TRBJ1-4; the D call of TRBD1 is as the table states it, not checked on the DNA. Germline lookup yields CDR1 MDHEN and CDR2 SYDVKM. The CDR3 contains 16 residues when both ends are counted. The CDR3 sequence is CASSSSTGSTNEKLFF.

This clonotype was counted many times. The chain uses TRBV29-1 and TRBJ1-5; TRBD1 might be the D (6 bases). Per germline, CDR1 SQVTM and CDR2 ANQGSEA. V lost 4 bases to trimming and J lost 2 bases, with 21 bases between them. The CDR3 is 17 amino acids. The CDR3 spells CSVVLPSDSLGNQPQHF. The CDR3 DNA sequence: TGCAGCGTTGTGCTCCCGTCGGACAGTCTAGGCAATCAGCCCCAGCATTTT. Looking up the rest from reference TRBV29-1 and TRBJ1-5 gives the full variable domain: SAVISQKPSRDICQRGTSLTIQCQVDSQVTMMFWYRQQPGQSLTLIATANQGSEATYESGFVIDKFPISRPNLTFSTLTVSNMSPEDSSIYLCSVVLPSDSLGNQPQHFGDGTRLSIL.

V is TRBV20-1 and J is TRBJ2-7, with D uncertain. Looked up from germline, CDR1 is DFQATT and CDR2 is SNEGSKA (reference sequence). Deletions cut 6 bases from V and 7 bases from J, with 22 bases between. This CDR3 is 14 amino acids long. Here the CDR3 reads CSAKMTQVGREQYF. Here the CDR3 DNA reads TGCAGTGCCAAAATGACGCAGGTTGGACGAGAGCAGTACTTC.